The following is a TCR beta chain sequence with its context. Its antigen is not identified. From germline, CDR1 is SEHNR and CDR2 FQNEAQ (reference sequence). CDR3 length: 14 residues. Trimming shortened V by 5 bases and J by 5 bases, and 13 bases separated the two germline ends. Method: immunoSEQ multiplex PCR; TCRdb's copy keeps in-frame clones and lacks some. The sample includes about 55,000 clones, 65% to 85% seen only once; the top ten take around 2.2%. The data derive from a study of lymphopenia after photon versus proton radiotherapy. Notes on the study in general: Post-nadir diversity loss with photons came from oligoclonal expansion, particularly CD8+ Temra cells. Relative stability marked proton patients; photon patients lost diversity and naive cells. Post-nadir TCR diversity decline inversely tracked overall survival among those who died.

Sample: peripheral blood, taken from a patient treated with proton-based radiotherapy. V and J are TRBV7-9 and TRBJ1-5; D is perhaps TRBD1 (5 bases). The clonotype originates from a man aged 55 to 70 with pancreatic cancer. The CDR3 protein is CASSPQGFYQPQHF. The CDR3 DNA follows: TGTGCCAGCAGCCCTCAGGGATTCTATCAGCCCCAGCATTTT.